The following is a T cell receptor beta chain sequence with its context. Its recognized antigen is unknown. Per-base qualities were not stored, and no clone one base away is much larger. Each collaborating institution followed its own protocols to collect whole blood in K2EDTA tubes. For TCRbeta analysis, collaborators shipped samples in one of three forms: frozen whole blood, isolated PBMCs, or DNA extracted from either of those sample types. The immunoSEQ Assay, a bias-controlled multiplex PCR, was used to amplify TCRbeta CDR3 regions from genomic DNA. The study's processing was this. The number of nucleated cells in each sample was estimated by amplification of reference gene primers within the assay. Sequence reads were collapsed and filtered to measure the absolute abundance of every unique TCRbeta CDR3 rearrangement. For each sample, productive Simpson clonality was calculated by taking the square root of Simpson's diversity index across productive rearrangements. Drawn from immuneACCESS, this table holds only the in-frame rearrangements with V and J called that TCRdb kept. Clones are partly lost; checked studies trace under half to an unresolved V gene and leave the rest unexplained. D and trimming come from the DNA, and the V and J calls and clone size come from that table. Here the sample has more than 200,000 clones; about 87% occur a single time. The ten largest account for about 1.8% of the sample.

The CDR1 and CDR2 encoded by the germline V gene (reference sequence) are MNHEY and SMNVEV. From the cysteine up to the phenylalanine, the CDR3 has a length of 16 residues. Just CDR3 DNA is preserved here, 48 bases in frame from base 1. V has 5 bases trimmed and J has 0 bases trimmed; junction bases matching no gene number 6. These data originate in a study of blood T cell repertoires in COVID-19 (dated by TCRdb to 2019 to 2021). Regarding the complete study: Samples covering the acute and convalescent phases of COVID-19 were provided by collaborators in the United States, Italy and Spain. Where available, HLA class I and class II types were taken from metadata supplied by the sample provider and were not determined by assay-based typing. Subjects who had been exposed to COVID-19, were actively infected with it, or had recovered from it provided the deeply sampled blood TCRbeta repertoires that made up the dataset. The repertoires were released in a freely available public database meant as a resource for research on the immune response to SARS-CoV-2. The sample metadata nearly always contained a de-identified subject ID, COVID-19 status, age in years and sex. The material from the prospective study consisted of cDNA or gDNA derived from T cells, B-cell-depleted T cells, or PBMCs. The samples were drawn from two sources: the first 160 participants of the ongoing ImmuneRACE study, and about 1,300 subjects contributed by 6 global collaborators.

Study-wide conclusions, independent of this receptor: Clinical and demographic metadata were provided uncurated, with the amount varying by source and participant.

The TCR was taken from a man in his 70s with acute or convalescent COVID-19. The chain uses TRBV27 and TRBJ2-1; a stretch of 8 junction bases matches TRBD1. Sample: peripheral blood. The CDR3 sequence is CASSHRGTNSYNEQFF. In nucleotides, the sequence is TGTGCCAGCAGTCACAGGGGGACCAACTCCTACAATGAGCAGTTCTTC.